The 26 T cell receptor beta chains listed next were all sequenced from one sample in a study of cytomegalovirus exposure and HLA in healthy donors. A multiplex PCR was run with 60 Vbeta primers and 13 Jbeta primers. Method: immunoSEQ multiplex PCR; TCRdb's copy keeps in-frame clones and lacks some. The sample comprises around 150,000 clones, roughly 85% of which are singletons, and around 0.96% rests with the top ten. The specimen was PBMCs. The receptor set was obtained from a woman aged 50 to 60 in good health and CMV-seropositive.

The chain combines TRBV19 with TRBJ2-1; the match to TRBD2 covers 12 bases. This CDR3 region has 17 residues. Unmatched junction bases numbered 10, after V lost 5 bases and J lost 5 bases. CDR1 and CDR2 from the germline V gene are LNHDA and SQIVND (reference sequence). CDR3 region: CASSLRTSGTRNNEQFF. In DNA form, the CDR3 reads TGTGCCAGTAGTTTACGGACTAGCGGGACCCGTAACAATGAGCAGTTCTTC.

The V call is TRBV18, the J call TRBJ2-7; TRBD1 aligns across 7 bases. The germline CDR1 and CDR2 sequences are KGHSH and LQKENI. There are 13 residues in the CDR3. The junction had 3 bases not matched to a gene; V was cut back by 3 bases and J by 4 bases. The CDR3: CASSPSRGYEQYF. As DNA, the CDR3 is TGTGCCAGCTCACCCAGCAGGGGGTACGAGCAGTACTTC.

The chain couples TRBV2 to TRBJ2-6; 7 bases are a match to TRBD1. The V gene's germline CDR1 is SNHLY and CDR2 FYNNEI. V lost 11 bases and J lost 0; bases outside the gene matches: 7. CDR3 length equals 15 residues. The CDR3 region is CAGRDSSSGANVLTF. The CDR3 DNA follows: TGTGCCGGTCGGGACAGCAGCTCTGGGGCCAACGTCCTGACTTTC.

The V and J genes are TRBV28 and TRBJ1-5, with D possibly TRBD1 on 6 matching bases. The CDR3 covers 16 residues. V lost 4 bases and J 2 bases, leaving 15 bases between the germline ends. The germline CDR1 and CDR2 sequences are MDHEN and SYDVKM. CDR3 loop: CASSSYGGPGNQPQHF. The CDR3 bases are TGTGCCAGCAGTTCATACGGGGGGCCTGGCAATCAGCCCCAGCATTTT.

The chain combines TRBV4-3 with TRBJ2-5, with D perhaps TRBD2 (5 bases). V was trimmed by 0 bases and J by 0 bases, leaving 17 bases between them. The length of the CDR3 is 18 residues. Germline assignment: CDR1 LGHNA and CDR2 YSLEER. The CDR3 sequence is CASSQDWLAGSYQETQYF. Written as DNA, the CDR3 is TGCGCCAGCAGCCAAGATTGGCTAGCCGGCTCGTACCAAGAGACCCAGTACTTC.

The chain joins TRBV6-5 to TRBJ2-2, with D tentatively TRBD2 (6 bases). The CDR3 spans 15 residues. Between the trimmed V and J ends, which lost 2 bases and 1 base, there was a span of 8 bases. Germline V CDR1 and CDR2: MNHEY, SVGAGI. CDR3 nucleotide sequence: TGTGCCAGCAGTTACGGAGGGCGGAACACCGGGGAGCTGTTTTTT. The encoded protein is CASSYGGRNTGELFF.

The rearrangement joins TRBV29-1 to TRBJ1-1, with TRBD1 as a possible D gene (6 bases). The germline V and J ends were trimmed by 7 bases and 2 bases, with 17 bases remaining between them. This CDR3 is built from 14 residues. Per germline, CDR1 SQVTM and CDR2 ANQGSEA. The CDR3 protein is CSADRDTSNTEAFF. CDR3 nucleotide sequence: TGCAGCGCAGATAGGGACACTTCAAACACTGAAGCTTTCTTT. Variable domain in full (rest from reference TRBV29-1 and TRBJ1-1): SAVISQKPSRDICQRGTSLTIQCQVDSQVTMMFWYRQQPGQSLTLIATANQGSEATYESGFVIDKFPISRPNLTFSTLTVSNMSPEDSSIYLCSADRDTSNTEAFFGQGTRLTVV.

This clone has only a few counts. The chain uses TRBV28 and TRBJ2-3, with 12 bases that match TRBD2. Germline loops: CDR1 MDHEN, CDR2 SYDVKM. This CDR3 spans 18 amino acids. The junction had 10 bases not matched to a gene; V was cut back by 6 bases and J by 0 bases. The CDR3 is CASSLTSGGSRSTDTQYF. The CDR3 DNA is TGTGCCAGCAGCCTGACTAGCGGGGGATCCCGGAGCACAGATACGCAGTATTTT.

The CDR3 DNA reads TGTGCCAGCAGCGTAGGGGCTGAGACCCCTTACGAGCAGTACTTC. It specifies CASSVGAETPYEQYF. J is TRBJ2-7 and V is TRBV9, with D uncertain. CDR1 SGDLS and CDR2 YYNGEE come from the germline V gene. Trimming took 0 bases from V and 4 from J, leaving 14 bases between them. The CDR3 is 15 residues long.

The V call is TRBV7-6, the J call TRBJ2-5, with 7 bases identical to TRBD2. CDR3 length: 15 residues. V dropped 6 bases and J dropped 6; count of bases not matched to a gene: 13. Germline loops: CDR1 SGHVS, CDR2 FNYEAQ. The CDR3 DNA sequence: TGTGCCAGCAGTTCAACTAGCGTTAGTAGAAAGACCCAGTACTTC. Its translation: CASSSTSVSRKTQYF.

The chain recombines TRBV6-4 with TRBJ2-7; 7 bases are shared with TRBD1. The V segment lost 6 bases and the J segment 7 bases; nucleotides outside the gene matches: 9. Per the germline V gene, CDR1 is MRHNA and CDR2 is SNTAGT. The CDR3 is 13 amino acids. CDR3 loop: CASRKTGAPEQYF. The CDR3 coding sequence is TGTGCCAGCAGAAAAACAGGGGCTCCGGAGCAGTACTTC.

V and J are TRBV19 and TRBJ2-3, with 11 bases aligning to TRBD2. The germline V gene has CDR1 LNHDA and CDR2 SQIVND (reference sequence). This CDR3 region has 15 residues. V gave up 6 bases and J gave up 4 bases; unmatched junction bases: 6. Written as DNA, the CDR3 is TGTGCCAGTAGAGATAGCGGGGGGGCGGCAGATACGCAGTATTTT. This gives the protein CASRDSGGAADTQYF.

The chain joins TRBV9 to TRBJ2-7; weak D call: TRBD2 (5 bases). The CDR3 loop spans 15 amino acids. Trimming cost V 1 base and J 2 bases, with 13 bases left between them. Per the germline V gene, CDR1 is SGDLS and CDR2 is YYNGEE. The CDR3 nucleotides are TGTGCCAGCAGCGTACAGGCGGGCCCCGCCTACGAGCAGTACTTC. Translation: CASSVQAGPAYEQYF.

Here the CDR3 reads CASSADRSNTEAFF. CDR3 coding DNA: TGTGCCAGCAGCGCGGACAGGTCGAACACTGAAGCTTTCTTT. The chain joins TRBV5-8 to TRBJ1-1; 7 positions agree with TRBD1. V shed 4 bases and J 1 base; nucleotides not matched to a gene: 4. Germline assignment: CDR1 SGHTS and CDR2 YDEGEE. CDR3 length: 14 amino acids.

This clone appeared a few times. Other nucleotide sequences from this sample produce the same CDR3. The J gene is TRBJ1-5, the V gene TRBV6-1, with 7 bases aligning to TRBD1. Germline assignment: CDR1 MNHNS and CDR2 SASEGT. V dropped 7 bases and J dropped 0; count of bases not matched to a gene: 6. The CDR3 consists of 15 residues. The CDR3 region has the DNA TGTGCCAGCACTGGGACAGCAAATAGCAATCAGCCCCAGCATTTT. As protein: CASTGTANSNQPQHF.

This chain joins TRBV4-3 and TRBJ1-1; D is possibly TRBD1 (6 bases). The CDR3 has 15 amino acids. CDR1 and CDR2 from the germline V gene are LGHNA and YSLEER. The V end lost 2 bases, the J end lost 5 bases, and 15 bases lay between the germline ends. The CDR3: CASSQQQGSWTEAFF. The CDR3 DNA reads TGCGCCAGCAGCCAACAACAGGGCTCATGGACTGAAGCTTTCTTT.

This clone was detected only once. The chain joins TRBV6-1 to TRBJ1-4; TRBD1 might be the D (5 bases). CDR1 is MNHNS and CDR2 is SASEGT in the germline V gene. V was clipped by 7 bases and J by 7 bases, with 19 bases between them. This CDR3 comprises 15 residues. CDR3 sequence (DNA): TGTGCCAGCATTGGGGCGGGGCGAAGACCTGAAAAACTGTTTTTT. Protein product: CASIGAGRRPEKLFF.

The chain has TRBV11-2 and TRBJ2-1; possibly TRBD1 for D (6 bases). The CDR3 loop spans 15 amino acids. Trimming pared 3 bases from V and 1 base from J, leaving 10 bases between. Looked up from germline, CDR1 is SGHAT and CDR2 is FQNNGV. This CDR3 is CASSFPTGSYNEQFF. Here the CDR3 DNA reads TGTGCCAGCAGCTTCCCGACAGGTTCCTACAATGAGCAGTTCTTC.

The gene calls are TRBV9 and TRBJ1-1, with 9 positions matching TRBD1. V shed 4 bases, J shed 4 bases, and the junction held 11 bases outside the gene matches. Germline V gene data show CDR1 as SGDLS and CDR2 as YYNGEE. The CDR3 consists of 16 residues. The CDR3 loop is CASSPYRGRGGTEAFF. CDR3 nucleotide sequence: TGTGCCAGCAGCCCTTACAGGGGGCGCGGGGGCACTGAAGCTTTCTTT.

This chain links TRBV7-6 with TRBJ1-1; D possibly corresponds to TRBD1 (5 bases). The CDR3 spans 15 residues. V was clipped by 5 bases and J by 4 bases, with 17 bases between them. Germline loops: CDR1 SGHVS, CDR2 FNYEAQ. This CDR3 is CASSPSVAGFTEAFF. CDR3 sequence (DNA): TGTGCCAGCAGCCCCTCTGTCGCAGGGTTCACTGAAGCTTTCTTT.

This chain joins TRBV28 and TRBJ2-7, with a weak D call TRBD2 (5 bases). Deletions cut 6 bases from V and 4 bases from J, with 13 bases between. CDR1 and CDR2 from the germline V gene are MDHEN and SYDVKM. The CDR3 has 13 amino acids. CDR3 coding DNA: TGTGCCAGCAGCAAACGGGAATCATACGAGCAGTACTTC. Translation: CASSKRESYEQYF.

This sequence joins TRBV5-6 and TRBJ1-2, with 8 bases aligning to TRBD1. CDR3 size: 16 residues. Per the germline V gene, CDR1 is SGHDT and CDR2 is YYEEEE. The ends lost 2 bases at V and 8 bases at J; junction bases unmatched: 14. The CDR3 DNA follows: TGTGCCAGCAGCTTCAGGGCAGGGGGCCCCCAAGTGGGCTACACCTTC. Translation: CASSFRAGGPQVGYTF.

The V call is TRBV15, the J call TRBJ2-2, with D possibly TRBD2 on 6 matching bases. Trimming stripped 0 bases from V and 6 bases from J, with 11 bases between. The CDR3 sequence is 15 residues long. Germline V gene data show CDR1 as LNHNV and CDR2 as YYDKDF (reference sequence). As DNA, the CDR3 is TGTGCCACCAGCAGAGAAAAACTAGCAGCCGGGGAGCTGTTTTTT. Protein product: CATSREKLAAGELFF.

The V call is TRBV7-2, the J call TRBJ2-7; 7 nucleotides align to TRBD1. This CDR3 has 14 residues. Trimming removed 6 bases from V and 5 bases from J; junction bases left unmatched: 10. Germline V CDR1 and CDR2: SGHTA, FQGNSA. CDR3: CASRRGQEGDEQYF. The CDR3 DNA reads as TGTGCCAGCAGACGCGGACAGGAAGGGGACGAGCAGTACTTC.

The CDR3, as DNA: TGTGCCAGCAGCGGAGCGGGAGGGCTTTTTGCCGGGGAGCTGTTTTTT. This sequence encodes CASSGAGGLFAGELFF. This chain uses TRBV7-9 with TRBJ2-2; 10 bases agree with TRBD2. J was trimmed by 6 bases and V by 5 bases; bases with no gene match: 9. This CDR3 is 16 amino acids long. Germline V CDR1 and CDR2: SEHNR, FQNEAQ (reference sequence).

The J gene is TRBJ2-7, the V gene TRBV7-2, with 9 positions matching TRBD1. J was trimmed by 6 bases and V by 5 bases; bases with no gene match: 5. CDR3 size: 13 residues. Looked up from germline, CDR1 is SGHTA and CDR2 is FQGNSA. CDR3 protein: CASSSDRGGEQYF. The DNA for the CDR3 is TGTGCCAGCAGCAGCGACAGGGGGGGCGAGCAGTACTTC.